This T cell receptor beta chain was recorded in a study of T cells in Graves' hyperthyroidism and ophthalmopathy. Findings and caveats of the study: Ophthalmopathy got predicted by the model a median around 6.6 months before its onset.

Amplification yielded TCR beta CDR3 regions, with RNA transcripts as the source. Primed by the HTBI set, a first-round RT-PCR was run on the TCR CDR3. A single record per CDR3 protein comes from TCRdb applying MiXCR to the multiplex PCR reads. This sample has a few hundred thousand distinct CDR3 sequences; around 15% occur once, and the top ten carry over 25%. This CDR3 comprises 15 residues. Germline trimming cut 3 bases from V and 1 base from J; bases unmatched to any gene: 2. Germline-derived CDR1 and CDR2 are MNHEY and SMNVEV (reference sequence). This clonotype was seen at least ten times. No antigen is known for it.

Specimen: blood. The TCR originated in a woman aged 45-60 years with Graves' hyperthyroidism that later progressed to Graves' ophthalmopathy. The chain joins TRBV27 to TRBJ2-2; TRBD2 matches at 7 bases. The chain's CDR3 is CASSFSSGNTGELFF. The CDR3 DNA reads as TGTGCCAGCAGTTTCTCTAGCGGGAACACCGGGGAGCTGTTTTTT.